Listed below are T cell receptor beta chains from one sample, sequenced in a study of blood T cell repertoires in COVID-19. Some clones are missing from TCRdb's copy, which holds only in-frame ones; the method was immunoSEQ multiplex PCR. Of some 120,000 clones in the sample, almost 70% were seen once. The sequenced sample was peripheral blood. These receptors were collected from a woman in her 70s with acute or convalescent COVID-19. Each CDR3 is given with its conserved first and last residue. The D gene is left open where the match is weak. Clone size is stated in some rows and not others, as once, few, many or a class when expanded.

v_call: TRBV5-1; clone_size: NA; j_call: TRBJ2-5; d_call: NA; cdr3_nt: TGCGCCAGCAGCTCTTACCAAGAGACCCAGTACTTC; cdr3_aa: CASSSYQETQYF
v_call: TRBV4-1; clone_size: NA; j_call: TRBJ2-5; d_call: TRBD2; cdr3_nt: TGCGCCAGCAGCCACGAGGGGCTAGCGGGGTTGGAGACCCAGTACTTC; cdr3_aa: CASSHEGLAGLETQYF
v_call: TRBV3-1/TRBV3-2; clone_size: NA; j_call: TRBJ1-1; d_call: NA; cdr3_nt: TGTGCCAGCAGCCAAAGTCGCGGGGGCAGGAACACTGAAGCTTTCTTT; cdr3_aa: CASSQSRGGRNTEAFF
v_call: TRBV5-1; clone_size: NA; j_call: TRBJ2-1; d_call: TRBD2; cdr3_nt: TGCGCCAGCAGCTTGGACTCCCTAGCGGGAGGGCCCCCCTCCTACAATGAGCAGTTCTTC; cdr3_aa: CASSLDSLAGGPPSYNEQFF
v_call: TRBV20-1; clone_size: NA; j_call: TRBJ2-1; d_call: TRBD2; cdr3_nt: TGCAGTGCTAGTATGGGCGGGGGGAACTACAATGAGCAGTTCTTC; cdr3_aa: CSASMGGGNYNEQFF
v_call: TRBV29-1; clone_size: once; j_call: TRBJ1-3; d_call: NA; cdr3_nt: TGCAGCGTTGAGTCTGGGGGGGCAAACACCATATATTTT; cdr3_aa: CSVESGGANTIYF
v_call: TRBV6-5; clone_size: NA; j_call: TRBJ2-1; d_call: NA; cdr3_nt: TGTGCCAGCAGTTACGGCGGGGCCTACAATGAGCAGTTCTTC; cdr3_aa: CASSYGGAYNEQFF
v_call: TRBV30; clone_size: NA; j_call: TRBJ2-2; d_call: NA; cdr3_nt: TGTGCCTGGGACAGGTGGACCGGGGAGCTGTTTTTT; cdr3_aa: CAWDRWTGELFF
v_call: TRBV4-1; clone_size: NA; j_call: TRBJ2-5; d_call: TRBD2; cdr3_nt: TGCGCCAGCAGCCAAGAACGGCTAGCGGGAGGTGGAGAGACCCAGTACTTC; cdr3_aa: CASSQERLAGGGETQYF
v_call: TRBV29-1; clone_size: NA; j_call: TRBJ2-5; d_call: NA; cdr3_nt: TGCAGCGTTGAGACTACCCTCCAAGAGACCCAGTACTTC; cdr3_aa: CSVETTLQETQYF
v_call: TRBV27; clone_size: few; j_call: TRBJ1-5; d_call: TRBD1; cdr3_nt: TGTGCCAGCAGTAAACAGGGGGGGGGAAGCAATCAGCCCCAGCATTTT; cdr3_aa: CASSKQGGGSNQPQHF
v_call: TRBV4-3; clone_size: NA; j_call: TRBJ1-5; d_call: NA; cdr3_nt: TGCGCCAGCAGCCAAGGGCCAACGGGTCAGCCCCAGCATTTT; cdr3_aa: CASSQGPTGQPQHF
v_call: TRBV2; clone_size: NA; j_call: TRBJ2-1; d_call: TRBD2; cdr3_nt: TGTGCCAGCACCCTAGCGGGAGGGCCTTTAAATGAGCAGTTCTTC; cdr3_aa: CASTLAGGPLNEQFF
v_call: TRBV25-1; clone_size: few; j_call: TRBJ2-5; d_call: NA; cdr3_nt: TGTGCCAGCAGTGAATCAGTCCCAGCTAGACAAGAGACCCAGTACTTC; cdr3_aa: CASSESVPARQETQYF
v_call: TRBV3-1/TRBV3-2; clone_size: NA; j_call: TRBJ1-1; d_call: TRBD1; cdr3_nt: TGTGCCAGCCGGCCGACAGGGGTGGGTGAAGCTTTCTTT; cdr3_aa: CASRPTGVGEAFF
v_call: TRBV28; clone_size: NA; j_call: TRBJ2-6; d_call: TRBD1; cdr3_nt: TGTGCCAGCGGAATCCCGGCGGGACAGGACAGCTCTGGGGCCAACGTCCTGACTTTC; cdr3_aa: CASGIPAGQDSSGANVLTF
v_call: TRBV6-5; clone_size: once; j_call: TRBJ1-3; d_call: TRBD1; cdr3_nt: TGTGCCAGCAGTTCCGGTTGGACAGGGGGAAGAAACACCATATATTTT; cdr3_aa: CASSSGWTGGRNTIYF
v_call: TRBV7-2; clone_size: NA; j_call: TRBJ2-2; d_call: TRBD2; cdr3_nt: TGTGCCAGCAGCGCAGCGGGGGGCGCCGGGGAGCTGTTTTTT; cdr3_aa: CASSAAGGAGELFF
v_call: TRBV18; clone_size: NA; j_call: TRBJ2-5; d_call: NA; cdr3_nt: TGTGCCAGCTCACCACCAGAAGGGGGTCAGGAGACCCAGTACTTC; cdr3_aa: CASSPPEGGQETQYF
v_call: TRBV6-1; clone_size: NA; j_call: TRBJ1-2; d_call: TRBD1; cdr3_nt: TGTGCCAGCAGTGAAAGGGGACAGGGAAACTATGGCTACACCTTC; cdr3_aa: CASSERGQGNYGYTF
v_call: TRBV2; clone_size: NA; j_call: TRBJ2-2; d_call: TRBD2; cdr3_nt: TGTGCCAGCAGTCCGGGACTAGCGGGGGACGCGAACACCGGGGAGCTGTTTTTT; cdr3_aa: CASSPGLAGDANTGELFF
v_call: TRBV7-2; clone_size: medium-sized; j_call: TRBJ1-2; d_call: TRBD1; cdr3_nt: TGTGCCAGCAGCTTAGCGCTGAGGGGGCGGCCGCCCCGAGATGGCTACACCTTC; cdr3_aa: CASSLALRGRPPRDGYTF
v_call: TRBV19; clone_size: NA; j_call: TRBJ1-2; d_call: NA; cdr3_nt: TGTGCCAGTAGTTCGGACGGGGTTAACTATGGCTACACCTTC; cdr3_aa: CASSSDGVNYGYTF
v_call: TRBV14; clone_size: NA; j_call: TRBJ2-5; d_call: NA; cdr3_nt: TGTGCCAGCAGTCAGCTAGATGGGGGCGGAGAGACCCAGTACTTC; cdr3_aa: CASSQLDGGGETQYF
v_call: TRBV13; clone_size: NA; j_call: TRBJ1-3; d_call: TRBD1; cdr3_nt: TGTGCCAGCACCGAATTGGGACAGGGGGCTGGAAACACCATATATTTT; cdr3_aa: CASTELGQGAGNTIYF
v_call: TRBV4-2; clone_size: NA; j_call: TRBJ2-7; d_call: NA; cdr3_nt: TGTGCCAGCAGCCAAGATCCTTCCGGGACTTTCTACGAGCAGTACTTC; cdr3_aa: CASSQDPSGTFYEQYF
v_call: TRBV6-5; clone_size: NA; j_call: TRBJ1-2; d_call: TRBD1; cdr3_nt: TGTGCCAGCAGTTACGCCCGGACAGGGAAATTCTATGGCTACACCTTC; cdr3_aa: CASSYARTGKFYGYTF
v_call: TRBV2; clone_size: many; j_call: TRBJ2-1; d_call: TRBD2; cdr3_nt: TGTGCCAGCAGTGGGCCCGGACTAGCCCATGAGCAGTTCTTC; cdr3_aa: CASSGPGLAHEQFF
v_call: TRBV6-5; clone_size: NA; j_call: TRBJ1-6; d_call: TRBD1; cdr3_nt: TGTGCCAGCATGCACAGGGGGAGTTCACCCCTCCACTTT; cdr3_aa: CASMHRGSSPLHF
v_call: TRBV7-6; clone_size: NA; j_call: TRBJ2-3; d_call: TRBD2; cdr3_nt: TGTGCCAGCAGCTTAGGCTCAGCGGGGGGGATGACAGATACGCAGTATTTT; cdr3_aa: CASSLGSAGGMTDTQYF
v_call: TRBV9; clone_size: NA; j_call: TRBJ2-7; d_call: TRBD1; cdr3_nt: TGTGCCAGCAGCGGAAGGACAGGGTCAGGCTACGAGCAGTACTTC; cdr3_aa: CASSGRTGSGYEQYF
v_call: TRBV19; clone_size: NA; j_call: TRBJ1-6; d_call: NA; cdr3_nt: TGTGCCAGTAGTCCTACAACGGGGAGCTCCTATAATTCACCCCTCCACTTT; cdr3_aa: CASSPTTGSSYNSPLHF
v_call: TRBV25-1; clone_size: NA; j_call: TRBJ1-1; d_call: TRBD1; cdr3_nt: TGTGCCAGCAGTGTGACAGGGCTGGTGGCTTTCTTT; cdr3_aa: CASSVTGLVAFF
v_call: TRBV4-1; clone_size: NA; j_call: TRBJ2-5; d_call: NA; cdr3_nt: TGCGCCAGCAGCCGACAGGCACAAGAGACCCAGTACTTC; cdr3_aa: CASSRQAQETQYF
v_call: TRBV5-1; clone_size: NA; j_call: TRBJ2-2; d_call: NA; cdr3_nt: TGCGCCAGCAGCCGCGGGACGGCGAACACCGGGGAGCTGTTTTTT; cdr3_aa: CASSRGTANTGELFF
v_call: TRBV30; clone_size: NA; j_call: TRBJ2-1; d_call: NA; cdr3_nt: TGTGCCTGGAGAGGGGTGGGCAATGAGCAGTTCTTC; cdr3_aa: CAWRGVGNEQFF
v_call: TRBV27; clone_size: NA; j_call: TRBJ2-7; d_call: NA; cdr3_nt: TGTGCCAGCAGTTTAAACAGGGTCTACGAGCAGTACTTC; cdr3_aa: CASSLNRVYEQYF
v_call: TRBV10-3; clone_size: NA; j_call: TRBJ2-7; d_call: TRBD1; cdr3_nt: TGTGCCATCAGTCCGGGACAGGGGGCGAGAACCTACGAGCAGTACTTC; cdr3_aa: CAISPGQGARTYEQYF
v_call: TRBV6-5; clone_size: many; j_call: TRBJ2-5; d_call: TRBD1; cdr3_nt: TGTGCCAGCAGACCCGGACAGGGCCGGGAGACCCAGTACTTC; cdr3_aa: CASRPGQGRETQYF